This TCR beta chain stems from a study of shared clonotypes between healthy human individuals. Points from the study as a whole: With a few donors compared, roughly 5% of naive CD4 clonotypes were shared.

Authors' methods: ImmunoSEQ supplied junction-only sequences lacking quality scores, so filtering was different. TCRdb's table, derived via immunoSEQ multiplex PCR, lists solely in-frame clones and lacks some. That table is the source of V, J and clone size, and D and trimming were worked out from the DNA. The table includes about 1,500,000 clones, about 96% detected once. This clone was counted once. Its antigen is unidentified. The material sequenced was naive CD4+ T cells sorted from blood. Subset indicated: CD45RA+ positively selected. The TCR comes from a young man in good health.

The CDR3: CASSPSGSGIRTKNIQYF. CDR3 DNA sequence: TGTGCCAGCAGCCCTTCGGGAAGCGGGATAAGAACCAAAAACATTCAGTACTTC. The chain recombines TRBV7-2 with TRBJ2-4; TRBD2 matches 7 bases. The CDR3 extends over 18 amino acids. The germline CDR1 and CDR2 sequences are SGHTA and FQGNSA. Unmatched junction bases numbered 15, after V lost 5 bases and J lost 2 bases.